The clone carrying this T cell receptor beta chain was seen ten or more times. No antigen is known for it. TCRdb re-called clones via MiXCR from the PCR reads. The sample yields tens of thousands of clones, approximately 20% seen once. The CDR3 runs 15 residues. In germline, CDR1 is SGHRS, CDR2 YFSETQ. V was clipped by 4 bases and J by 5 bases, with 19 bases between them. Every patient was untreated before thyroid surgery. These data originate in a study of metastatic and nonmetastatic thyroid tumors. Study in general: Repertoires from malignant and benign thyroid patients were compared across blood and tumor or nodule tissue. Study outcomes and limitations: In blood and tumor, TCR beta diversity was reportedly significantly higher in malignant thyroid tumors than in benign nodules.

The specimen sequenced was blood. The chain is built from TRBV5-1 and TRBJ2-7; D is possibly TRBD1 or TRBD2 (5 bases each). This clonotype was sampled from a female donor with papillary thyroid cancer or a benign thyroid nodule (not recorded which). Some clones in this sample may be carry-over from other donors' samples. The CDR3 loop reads CASSGGSGAVNEQYF. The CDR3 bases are TGCGCCAGCAGCGGAGGTTCTGGGGCCGTGAACGAGCAGTACTTC.